The source of this T cell receptor beta chain is a study of cytotoxic CD8 clonotypes in ibrutinib-treated CLL. Overall study findings and caveats: With treatment, public clonotypes, which were uncommon, either contracted or remained stable.

Sequencing used immunoSEQ multiplex PCR; TCRdb keeps in-frame clones, though not all of them. Of over 120,000 clones in the sample, about 79% were seen once. To note about this clone: The antigen remains undetermined.

Sequenced material: PBMCs, taken after 12 months of ibrutinib treatment. The TCR originated in a human donor with chronic lymphocytic leukemia.

The CDR3: CASSPLAGSTDTQYF. The CDR3 nucleotides are TGTGCCAGCAGCCCACTAGCGGGAAGCACAGATACGCAGTATTTT. This chain joins TRBV7-9 and TRBJ2-3; 10 nucleotides line up with TRBD2. V was clipped by 5 bases and J by 0 bases; unmatched bases: 2. This CDR3 comprises 15 residues. Germline CDR1 SEHNR, CDR2 FQNEAQ (reference sequence).